Given below is one T cell receptor beta chain in context. The sample comes from a study of T cell changes during pregnancy in multiple sclerosis. TCRdb keeps only in-frame clones here, not all; method: immunoSEQ multiplex PCR. The data hold around 56,000 clones, with more than 85% observed a single time. CDR3 length: 15 residues. CDR1 is ENHRY, CDR2 SYGVKD, per germline. J gave up 3 bases and V 5 bases, and 6 bases lay outside the gene matches. This TCR came from a female donor with multiple sclerosis, enrolled in a pregnancy study. The chain carries TRBV10-3 and TRBJ1-2; 10 nucleotides align to TRBD1. The sequencing used CD4+ T cells from peripheral blood mononuclear cells, collected in the third trimester of pregnancy. For the CDR3, the DNA is TGTGCCATCAGTCAGGGGACAGGGGTAGACTATGGCTACACCTTC. Protein sequence: CAISQGTGVDYGYTF.